The sequence of this TCR beta chain was determined in a study of T cells in lung cancer brain metastases (dated by TCRdb to 2017 to 2018). With regard to the full study: About 85% of the roughly 20 patients had a history of tobacco use, with a median of about 36 pack-years. Of the roughly 20 patients, 15 to 18 received no interval therapy between resection of the primary and resection of the metastasis. Median interval between primary and brain metastasis specimen acquisition was about 350 days. The study compared TCR beta CDR3 repertoires between fully resected primary non-small cell lung cancers and paired brain metastases. The cohort comprised around 20 patients contributing 40 or so specimens, one primary lung lesion and one brain metastasis each. Of the patients, 11 were female and about 9 were male, and their median age at first diagnosis was 50 to 65 years. Primary and metastatic specimens both had an average DNA integrity number of approximately 3.8, with no significant difference between the two sites.

The cysteine opens and the phenylalanine closes a CDR3 of 17 amino acids. The only DNA kept is the CDR3, 51 bases in frame from the first base. The germline V gene sets CDR1 to SGHTA and CDR2 to FQGNSA. Germline trimming: 3 bases from V, 0 bases from J; junction bases outside gene matches: 7. Resection was performed in the patients for synchronous oligometastatic disease or for delayed recurrence of a solitary brain metastasis. To avoid including cancers other than NSCLC, any patient with a history of multiple malignancies was excluded. Tumor areas were macrodissected from about 5 deparaffinized 8.5 to 10 um unstained sections guided by marked H&E slides. All specimens were fixed in formalin and embedded in paraffin (FFPE). The AllPrep DNA/RNA FFPE Kit was used to extract genomic DNA. Details on this clone: What antigen it recognizes has not been identified. The sample holds no much larger clone one base away, and base qualities are not on file.

Broader findings and caveats from the paper: In brain metastases, the ten most abundant clones accounted for a significantly larger fraction of the repertoire than in primaries, a finding that suggests clonal expansion. Significantly fewer unique productive clones were found in brain metastases than in paired primaries (median 1540 versus 4551). The study could not control for the effects of preoperative corticosteroids on T cell infiltration in brain metastases. DNA fragmentation in the FFPE samples may have kept the complete infiltrating T cell repertoire from being retrieved. Most clones were specific to a single lesion, and paired lesions overlapped only to a limited degree (mean Morisita index around 0.25).

Each sample received between about 2.24 and 5.5 ug of genomic DNA as input, and paired samples received equal DNA input. TCR beta libraries were constructed in two PCR steps with the immunoSEQ hsTCRbeta Kit, which uses multiplexed V and J gene primers. Pooled libraries, together with positive and negative controls, were sequenced on an Illumina MiSeq with a 100-cycle paired-end protocol. Regarding the original processing steps: The immunoSEQ vendor processed the raw data into normalized, annotated TCR beta repertoire reports. Richness was counted as unique clones by nucleotide sequence, and total richness was extrapolated with the iChao1 and Efron-Thisted estimators. Pielou's evenness, Simpson's index, top-ten clone proportional abundance, and Morisita overlap index were used to characterize and compare paired lesions. Sourced from immuneACCESS, this table was stored by TCRdb with only in-frame sequences that have V and J called. A share of the clones is absent; for the studies checked, an unresolved V gene accounts for under half, and the remainder has no known explanation. V, J and clone size were drawn from that table, and D and trimming were deduced from the DNA. Here the sample has approximately 1,000 clones; over 75% occur a single time. Together, the top ten hold 11% of the sample.

Sequenced material: tumor tissue from the primary lung tumor. What the cell subset or site label conveys for this sample: primary lung cancer lesion. The V and J genes are TRBV7-2 and TRBJ1-3, and 8 bases in between align with TRBD1. The TCR was taken from a woman aged 45-59 years with non-small cell lung cancer. The CDR3 reads CASSFFGTGSSGNTIYF. The bases are TGTGCCAGCAGCTTCTTCGGGACAGGATCCTCTGGAAACACCATATATTTT.